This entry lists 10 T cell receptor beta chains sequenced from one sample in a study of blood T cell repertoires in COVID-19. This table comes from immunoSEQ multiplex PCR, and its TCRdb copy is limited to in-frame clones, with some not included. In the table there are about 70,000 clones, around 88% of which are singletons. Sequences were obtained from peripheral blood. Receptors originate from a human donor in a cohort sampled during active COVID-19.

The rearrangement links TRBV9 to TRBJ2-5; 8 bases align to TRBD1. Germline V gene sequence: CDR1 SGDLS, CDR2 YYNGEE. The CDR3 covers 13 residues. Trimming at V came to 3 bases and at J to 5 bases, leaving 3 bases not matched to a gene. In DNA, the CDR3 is TGTGCCAGCAGCGGGACAGGGACGGAGACCCAGTACTTC. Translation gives CASSGTGTETQYF.

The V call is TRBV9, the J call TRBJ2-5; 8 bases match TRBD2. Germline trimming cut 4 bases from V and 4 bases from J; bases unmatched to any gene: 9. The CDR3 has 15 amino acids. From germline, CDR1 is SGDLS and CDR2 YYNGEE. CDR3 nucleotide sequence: TGTGCCAGCAGCTCCGCTCGCGGGGGGCCAGAGACCCAGTACTTC. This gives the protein CASSSARGGPETQYF.

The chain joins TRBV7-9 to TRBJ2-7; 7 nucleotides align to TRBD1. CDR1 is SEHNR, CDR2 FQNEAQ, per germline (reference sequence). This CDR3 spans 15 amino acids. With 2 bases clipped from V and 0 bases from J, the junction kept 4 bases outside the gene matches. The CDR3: CASSLMGTASYEQYF. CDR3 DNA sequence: TGTGCCAGCAGCTTAATGGGGACAGCCTCCTACGAGCAGTACTTC.

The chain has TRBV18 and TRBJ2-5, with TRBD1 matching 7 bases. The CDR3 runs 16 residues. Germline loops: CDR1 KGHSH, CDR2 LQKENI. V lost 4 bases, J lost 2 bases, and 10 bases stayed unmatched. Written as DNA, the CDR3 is TGTGCCAGCTCACGAAATACCGGGACAGAACAAGAGACCCAGTACTTC. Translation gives CASSRNTGTEQETQYF.

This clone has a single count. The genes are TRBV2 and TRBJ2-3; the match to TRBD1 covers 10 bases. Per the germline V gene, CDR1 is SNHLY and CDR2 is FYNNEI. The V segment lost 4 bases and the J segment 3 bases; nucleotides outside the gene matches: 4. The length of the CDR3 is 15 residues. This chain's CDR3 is CASSVRDRGTDTQYF. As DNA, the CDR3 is TGTGCCAGCAGTGTAAGGGACAGGGGTACAGATACGCAGTATTTT.

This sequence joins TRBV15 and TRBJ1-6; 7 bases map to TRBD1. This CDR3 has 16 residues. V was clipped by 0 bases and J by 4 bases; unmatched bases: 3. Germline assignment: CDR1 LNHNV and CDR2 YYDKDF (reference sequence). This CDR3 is CATSREGQRYNSPLHF. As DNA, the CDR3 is TGTGCCACCAGCAGAGAGGGACAGCGGTATAATTCACCCCTCCACTTT.

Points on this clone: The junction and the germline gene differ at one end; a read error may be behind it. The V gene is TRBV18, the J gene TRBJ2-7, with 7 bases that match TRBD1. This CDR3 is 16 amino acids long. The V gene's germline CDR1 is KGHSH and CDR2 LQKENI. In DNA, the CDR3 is TGTGCCAGCTCACCACGAAGTCCGAGGACAGGAGGTCCTTTGCACTTC. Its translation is CASSPRSPRTGGPLHF.

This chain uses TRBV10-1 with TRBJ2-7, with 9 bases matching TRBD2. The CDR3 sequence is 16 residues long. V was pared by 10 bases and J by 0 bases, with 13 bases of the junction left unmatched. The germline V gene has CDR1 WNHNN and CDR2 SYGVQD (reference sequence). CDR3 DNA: TGCGCCACCCCGGGTAGCGGGGGCCCGAGCTCCTACGAGCAGTACTTC. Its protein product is CATPGSGGPSSYEQYF.

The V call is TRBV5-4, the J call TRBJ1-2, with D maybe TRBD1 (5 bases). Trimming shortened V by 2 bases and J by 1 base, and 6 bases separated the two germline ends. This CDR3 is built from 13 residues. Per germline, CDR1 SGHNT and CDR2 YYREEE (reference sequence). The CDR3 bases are TGTGCCAGCAGCTTCCAGGGTAACTATGGCTACACCTTC. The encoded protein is CASSFQGNYGYTF.

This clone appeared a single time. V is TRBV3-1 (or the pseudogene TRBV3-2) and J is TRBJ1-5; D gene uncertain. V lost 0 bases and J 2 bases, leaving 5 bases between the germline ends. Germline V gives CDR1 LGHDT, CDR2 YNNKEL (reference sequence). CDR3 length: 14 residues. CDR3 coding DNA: TGTGCCAGCAGCCAAGACCCAGGCAATCAGCCCCAGCATTTT. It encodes CASSQDPGNQPQHF.